This is a list of T cell receptor beta chains from one sample in a study of cytotoxic CD8 clonotypes in ibrutinib-treated CLL. TCRdb keeps only in-frame clones here, not all; method: immunoSEQ multiplex PCR. The sample shows some 300,000 clones, approximately 80% of them seen only once. This specimen consisted of PBMCs, obtained before ibrutinib treatment. Receptor source: a human donor with chronic lymphocytic leukemia. The CDR3 runs from the conserved cysteine through the conserved F or W. The D gene is left open where the match is weak. Clone size, where shown, is once, few, many, or a class for clones that have expanded.

d_call	v_call	j_call	clone_size	cdr3_nt	cdr3_aa
NA	TRBV28	TRBJ1-5	NA	TGTGCCAGCAGTTACCAGGGTGGGCCCCAGCATTTT	CASSYQGGPQHF
TRBD1	TRBV18	TRBJ2-5	few	TGTGCCAGCTCACCGGGGACAGGGCAAGAGACCCAGTACTTC	CASSPGTGQETQYF
TRBD2	TRBV6-5	TRBJ2-2	NA	TGTGCCAGCAGTTACTCGATAGCGGGCGGTACCGGGGAGCTGTTTTTT	CASSYSIAGGTGELFF
TRBD2	TRBV29-1	TRBJ2-2	NA	TGCAGCGCTGGACTAGCCGCCGGGGAGCTGTTTTTT	CSAGLAAGELFF
NA	TRBV2	TRBJ1-4	few	TGTGCCAGCAAAGAGGAAAAACTGTTTTTT	CASKEEKLFF
NA	TRBV4-3	TRBJ2-6	NA	TGCGCCAGCAGCCACCCCGGGGCCCCGCGGTACACGGGGTCTGGGGCCAACGTCCTGACTTTC	CASSHPGAPRYTGSGANVLTF
NA	TRBV7-6	TRBJ2-5	NA	TGTGCCAGCAGCTTAAGGGGAGGGGACATGTGGGAGACCCAGTACTTC	CASSLRGGDMWETQYF
NA	TRBV19	TRBJ1-1	NA	TGTGCCAGTAGTATGAGAACAGGGAACACCCAAATGAACACTGAAGCTTTCTTT	CASSMRTGNTQMNTEAFF
TRBD2	TRBV2	TRBJ2-2	NA	TGTGCCAGCTATGTCCGGGAGGCGACGAGGGCCGGGGAGCTGTTTTTT	CASYVREATRAGELFF
TRBD2	TRBV7-2	TRBJ2-7	NA	TGTGCCAGCAGCTGGAGCGGGAGGGATCACGAGCAGTACTTC	CASSWSGRDHEQYF
NA	TRBV6-1	TRBJ2-7	NA	TGTGCCAGCAGTGAAAAGAAGGCAGGGTCCTACGAGCAGTACTTC	CASSEKKAGSYEQYF
NA	TRBV14	TRBJ1-4	NA	TGTGCCAGCAGCCAAGTAGGCAGGGTGGCAAAACTGTTTTTT	CASSQVGRVAKLFF
TRBD1	TRBV5-1	TRBJ2-7	NA	TGCGCCAGCAGCTCGACGACAGGGCCACGTTACGAGCAGTACTTC	CASSSTTGPRYEQYF
TRBD1	TRBV9	TRBJ1-4	NA	TGTGCCAGCAGCGTAAACAGGGGGCTTGGTGAAAAACTGTTTTTT	CASSVNRGLGEKLFF
NA	TRBV29-1	TRBJ1-1	NA	TGCAGCGTTGAAGGGGTAGCTGAAGCTTTCTTT	CSVEGVAEAFF
NA	TRBV4-3	TRBJ2-7	NA	TGCGCCAGCAGCCAGGCGACTATTCCATCCTACGAGCAGTACTTC	CASSQATIPSYEQYF